The entry that follows covers one T cell receptor beta chain sequence. The antigen is undetermined. Germline V gives CDR1 SGHNT, CDR2 YYREEE (reference sequence). CDR3 length: 12 residues. Deletions cut 5 bases from V and 7 bases from J, with 9 bases between. TCRdb itself ran the RACE reads through MiXCR, one entry per CDR3 protein. The table lists some 340,000 distinct CDR3 sequences, approximately 6.3% of them singletons. This specimen comes from a study of human T cells and chemical hapten exposure. Overall study results and limits: TCRs exceeding a frequency of 1 in 1000 stayed unchanged under DPC sensitization.

Time point here: patch test 1, 2 weeks after DPC sensitization. This sample's treatment: therapeutic diphenylcyclopropenone sensitization with weekly scalp DPC. The specimen was whole blood, collected in connection with sensitization to the hapten diphenylcyclopropenone (DPC). The chain uses TRBV5-4 and TRBJ2-2; D is unresolved. This TCR derives from a woman aged 18-30 years with alopecia areata. Some clones in this sample may be carry-over from other donors' samples. The CDR3 DNA reads TGTGCCAGCAGACGATGGGGCGGGGAGCTGTTTTTT. Translated: CASRRWGGELFF.